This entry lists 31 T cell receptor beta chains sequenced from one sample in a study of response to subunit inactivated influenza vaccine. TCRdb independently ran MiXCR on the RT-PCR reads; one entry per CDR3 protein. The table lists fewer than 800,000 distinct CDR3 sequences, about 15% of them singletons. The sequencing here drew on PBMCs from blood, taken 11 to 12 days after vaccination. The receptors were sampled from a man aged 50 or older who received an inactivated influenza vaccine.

CDR3 sequence: CASSRQSPNTEAFF. The CDR3 DNA reads TGTGCCAGCAGTCGACAGAGCCCGAACACTGAAGCTTTCTTT. The V and J genes are TRBV12-3 or TRBV12-4 and TRBJ1-1; D is possibly TRBD1 (5 bases). The CDR3 sequence is 14 residues long. Trimming cost V 5 bases and J 1 base, with 11 bases left between them.

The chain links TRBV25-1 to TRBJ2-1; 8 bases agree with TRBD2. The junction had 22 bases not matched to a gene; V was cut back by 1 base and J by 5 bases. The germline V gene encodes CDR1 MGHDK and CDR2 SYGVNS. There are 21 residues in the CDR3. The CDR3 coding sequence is TGTGCCAGCAGTGAATGGTCCCCCCGAGGCGGGAGGTCCTGCCGGGACAATGAGCAGTTCTTC. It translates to CASSEWSPRGGRSCRDNEQFF. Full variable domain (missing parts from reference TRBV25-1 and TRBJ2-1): EADIYQTPRYLVIGTGKKITLECSQTMGHDKMYWYQQDPGMELHLIHYSYGVNSTEKGDLSSESTVSRIRTEHFPLTLESARPSHTSQYLCASSEWSPRGGRSCRDNEQFFGPGTRLTVL.

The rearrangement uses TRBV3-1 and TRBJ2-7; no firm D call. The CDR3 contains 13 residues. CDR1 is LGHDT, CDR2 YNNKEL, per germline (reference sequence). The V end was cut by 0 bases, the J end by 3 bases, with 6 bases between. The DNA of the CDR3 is TGTGCCAGCAGCCAAGATTACCGCTACGAGCAGTACTTC. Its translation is CASSQDYRYEQYF.

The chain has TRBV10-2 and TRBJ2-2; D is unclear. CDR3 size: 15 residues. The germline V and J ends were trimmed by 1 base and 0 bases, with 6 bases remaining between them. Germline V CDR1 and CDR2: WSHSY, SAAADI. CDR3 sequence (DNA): TGCGCCAGCAGTGAGTTGGACCCGAACACCGGGGAGCTGTTTTTT. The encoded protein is CASSELDPNTGELFF.

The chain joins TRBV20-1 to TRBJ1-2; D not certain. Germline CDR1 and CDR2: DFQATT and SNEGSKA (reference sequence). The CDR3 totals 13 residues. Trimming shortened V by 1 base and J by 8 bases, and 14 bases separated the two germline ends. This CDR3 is CSARGVQTGGYTF. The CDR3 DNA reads TGCAGTGCTAGAGGTGTTCAAACGGGAGGCTACACCTTC.

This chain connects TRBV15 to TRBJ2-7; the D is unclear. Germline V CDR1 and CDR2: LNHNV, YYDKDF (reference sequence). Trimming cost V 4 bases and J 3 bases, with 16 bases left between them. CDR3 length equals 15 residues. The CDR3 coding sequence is TGTGCCACCAGCAAACCCCGGGCAGCCCTCTACGAGCAGTACTTC. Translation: CATSKPRAALYEQYF.

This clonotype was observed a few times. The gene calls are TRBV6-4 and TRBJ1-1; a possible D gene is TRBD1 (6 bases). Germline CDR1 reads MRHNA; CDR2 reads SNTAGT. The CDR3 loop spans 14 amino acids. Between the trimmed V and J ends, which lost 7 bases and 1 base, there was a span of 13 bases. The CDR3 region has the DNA TGTGCCAGCAAAGAGGACAGATCGAACACTGAAGCTTTCTTT. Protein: CASKEDRSNTEAFF.

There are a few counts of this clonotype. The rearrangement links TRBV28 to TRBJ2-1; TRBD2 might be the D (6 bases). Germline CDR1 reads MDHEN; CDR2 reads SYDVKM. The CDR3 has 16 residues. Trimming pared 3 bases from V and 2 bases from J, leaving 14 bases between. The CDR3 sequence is CASSLVSGLTYNEQFF. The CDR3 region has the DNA TGTGCCAGCAGTTTGGTTTCGGGACTTACCTACAATGAGCAGTTCTTC. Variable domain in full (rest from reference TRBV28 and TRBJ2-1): DVKVTQSSRYLVKRTGEKVFLECVQDMDHENMFWYRQDPGLGLRLIYFSYDVKMKEKGDIPEGYSVSREKKERFSLILESASTNQTSMYLCASSLVSGLTYNEQFFGPGTRLTVL.

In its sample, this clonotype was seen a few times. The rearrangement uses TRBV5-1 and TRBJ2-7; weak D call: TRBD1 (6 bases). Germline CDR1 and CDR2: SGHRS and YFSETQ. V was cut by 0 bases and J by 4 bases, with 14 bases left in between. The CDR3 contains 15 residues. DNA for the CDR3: TGCGCCAGCAGCTTGGTACAGGGCCCGGATTACGAGCAGTACTTC. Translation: CASSLVQGPDYEQYF.

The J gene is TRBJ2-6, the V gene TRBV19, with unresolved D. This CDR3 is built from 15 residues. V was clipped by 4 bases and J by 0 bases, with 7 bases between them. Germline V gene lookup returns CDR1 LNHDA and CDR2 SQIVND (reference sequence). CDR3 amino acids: CASSKPISGANVLTF. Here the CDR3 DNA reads TGTGCCAGTAGTAAGCCCATCTCTGGGGCCAACGTCCTGACTTTC.

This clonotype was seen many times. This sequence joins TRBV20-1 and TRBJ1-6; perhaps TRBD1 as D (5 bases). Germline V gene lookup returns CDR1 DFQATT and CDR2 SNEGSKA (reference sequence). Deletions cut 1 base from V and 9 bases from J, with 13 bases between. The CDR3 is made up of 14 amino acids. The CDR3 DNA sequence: TGCAGTGCTAGAGTGGGACCAACGAGTTCACCCCTCCACTTT. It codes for CSARVGPTSSPLHF.

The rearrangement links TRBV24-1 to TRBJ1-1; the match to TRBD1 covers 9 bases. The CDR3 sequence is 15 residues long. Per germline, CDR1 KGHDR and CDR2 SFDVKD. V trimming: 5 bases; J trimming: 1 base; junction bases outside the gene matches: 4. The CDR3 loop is CATSGGQGRNTEAFF. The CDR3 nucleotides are TGTGCCACCAGTGGAGGACAGGGGAGGAACACTGAAGCTTTCTTT.

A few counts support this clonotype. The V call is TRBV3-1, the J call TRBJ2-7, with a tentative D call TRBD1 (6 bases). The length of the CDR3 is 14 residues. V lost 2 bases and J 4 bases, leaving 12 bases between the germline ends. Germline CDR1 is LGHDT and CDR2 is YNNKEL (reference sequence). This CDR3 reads CASSQHDRRYEQYF. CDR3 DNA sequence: TGTGCCAGCAGCCAACATGACAGGAGGTACGAGCAGTACTTC.

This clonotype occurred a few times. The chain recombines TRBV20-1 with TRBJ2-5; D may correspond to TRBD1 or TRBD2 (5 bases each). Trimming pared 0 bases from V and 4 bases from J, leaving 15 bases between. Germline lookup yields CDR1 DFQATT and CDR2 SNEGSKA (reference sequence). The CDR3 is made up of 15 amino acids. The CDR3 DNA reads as TGCAGTGCTAGAGAGAGGGGTTTCGGGATAGAGACCCAGTACTTC. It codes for CSARERGFGIETQYF.

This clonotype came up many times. CDR3 residues: CSSDRGYYGYTF. CDR3 DNA: TGCAGTTCCGACAGGGGCTACTATGGCTACACCTTC. The rearrangement joins TRBV20-1 to TRBJ1-2; TRBD1 aligns across 8 bases. The CDR3 sequence is 12 residues long. In germline, CDR1 is DFQATT, CDR2 SNEGSKA (reference sequence). J lost 3 bases, V lost 8 bases, and 5 bases had no gene match.

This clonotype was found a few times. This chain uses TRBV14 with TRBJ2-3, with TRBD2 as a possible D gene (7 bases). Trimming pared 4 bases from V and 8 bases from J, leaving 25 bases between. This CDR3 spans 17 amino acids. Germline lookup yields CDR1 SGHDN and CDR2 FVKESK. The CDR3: CASSLLRGTTGRGTQYF. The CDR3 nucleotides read TGTGCCAGCAGCCTCCTGAGGGGGACTACAGGACGTGGTACGCAGTATTTT.

CDR3 bases: TGTGCCAGGATCAGGGGGGGACAACCCTACGAGCAGTACTTC. Protein sequence: CARIRGGQPYEQYF. This rearrangement joins TRBV6-1 to TRBJ2-7; D may correspond to TRBD1 or TRBD2 (7 bases each). The V end was cut by 9 bases, the J end by 2 bases, with 17 bases between. This CDR3 has 14 residues. Per germline, CDR1 MNHNS and CDR2 SASEGT.

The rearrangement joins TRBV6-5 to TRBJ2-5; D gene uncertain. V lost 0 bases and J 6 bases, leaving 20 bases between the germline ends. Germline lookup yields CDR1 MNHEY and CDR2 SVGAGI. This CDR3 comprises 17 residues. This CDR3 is CASSYSKNQRGRQTQYF. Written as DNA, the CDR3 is TGTGCCAGCAGTTACTCGAAAAACCAGCGAGGAAGGCAGACCCAGTACTTC.

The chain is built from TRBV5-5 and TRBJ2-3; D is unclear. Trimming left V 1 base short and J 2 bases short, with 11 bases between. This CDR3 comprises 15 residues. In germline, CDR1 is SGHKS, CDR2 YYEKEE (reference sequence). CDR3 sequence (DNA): TGTGCCAGCAGCTTGAGCACCAGACCCACAGATACGCAGTATTTT. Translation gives CASSLSTRPTDTQYF.

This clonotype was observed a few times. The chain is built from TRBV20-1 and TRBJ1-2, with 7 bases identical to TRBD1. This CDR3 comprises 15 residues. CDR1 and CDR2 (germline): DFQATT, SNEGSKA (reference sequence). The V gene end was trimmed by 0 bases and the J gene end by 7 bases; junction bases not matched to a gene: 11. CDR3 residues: CSARDPAGGVGGYTF. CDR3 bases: TGCAGTGCTAGAGATCCCGCAGGGGGAGTGGGTGGCTACACCTTC.

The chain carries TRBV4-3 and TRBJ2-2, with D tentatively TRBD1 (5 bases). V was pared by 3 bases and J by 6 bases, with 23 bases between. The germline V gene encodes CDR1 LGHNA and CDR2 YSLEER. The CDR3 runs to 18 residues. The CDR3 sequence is CASSQDPGHMVSAGELFF. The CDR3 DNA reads TGCGCCAGCAGCCAGGATCCTGGACATATGGTCTCGGCCGGGGAGCTGTTTTTT.

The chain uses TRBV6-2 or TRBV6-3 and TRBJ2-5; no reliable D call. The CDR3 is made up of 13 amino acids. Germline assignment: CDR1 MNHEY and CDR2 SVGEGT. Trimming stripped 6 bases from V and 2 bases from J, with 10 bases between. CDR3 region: CASSSHQQETQYF. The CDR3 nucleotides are TGTGCCAGCAGCTCCCACCAACAAGAGACCCAGTACTTC.

CDR3 bases: TGCGCCAGCTGTGGACTAGAAGGCGGGGTCTACAATGAGCAGTTCTTC. Translating gives CASCGLEGGVYNEQFF. The chain couples TRBV5-1 to TRBJ2-1; 7 bases agree with TRBD2. The trim removed 7 bases at V and 3 bases at J, leaving 13 bases unmatched. CDR1 is SGHRS and CDR2 is YFSETQ in the germline V gene. CDR3 length: 16 amino acids.

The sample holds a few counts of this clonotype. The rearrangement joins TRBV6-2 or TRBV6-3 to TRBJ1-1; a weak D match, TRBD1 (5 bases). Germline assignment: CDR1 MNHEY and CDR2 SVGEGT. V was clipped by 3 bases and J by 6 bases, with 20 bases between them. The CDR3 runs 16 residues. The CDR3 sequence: CASSYAVWGRAAEAFF. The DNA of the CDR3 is TGTGCCAGCAGTTATGCCGTTTGGGGCAGGGCCGCTGAAGCTTTCTTT.

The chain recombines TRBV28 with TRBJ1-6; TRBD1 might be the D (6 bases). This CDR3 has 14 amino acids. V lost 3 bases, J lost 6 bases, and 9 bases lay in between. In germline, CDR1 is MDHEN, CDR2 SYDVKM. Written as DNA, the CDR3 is TGTGCCAGCAGTTTCCCGGACAGTAATTCACCCCTCCACTTT. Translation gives CASSFPDSNSPLHF.

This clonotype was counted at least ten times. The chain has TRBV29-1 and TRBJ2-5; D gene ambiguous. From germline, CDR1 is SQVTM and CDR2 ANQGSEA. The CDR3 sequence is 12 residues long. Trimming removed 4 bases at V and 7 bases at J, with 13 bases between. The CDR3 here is CSVVRITGTQYF. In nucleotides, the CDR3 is TGCAGCGTTGTACGGATCACTGGGACCCAGTACTTC.

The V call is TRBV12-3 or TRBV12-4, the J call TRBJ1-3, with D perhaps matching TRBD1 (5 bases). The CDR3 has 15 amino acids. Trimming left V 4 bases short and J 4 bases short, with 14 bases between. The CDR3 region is CASSYSSGGGNTIYF. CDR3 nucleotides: TGTGCCAGCAGTTATTCGTCGGGGGGAGGAAACACCATATATTTT.

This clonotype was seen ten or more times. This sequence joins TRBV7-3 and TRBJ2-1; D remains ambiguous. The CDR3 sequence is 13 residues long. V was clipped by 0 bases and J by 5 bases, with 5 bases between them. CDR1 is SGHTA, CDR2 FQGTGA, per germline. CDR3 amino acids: CASSLTPNNEQFF. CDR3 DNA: TGTGCCAGCAGCTTAACACCCAACAATGAGCAGTTCTTC.

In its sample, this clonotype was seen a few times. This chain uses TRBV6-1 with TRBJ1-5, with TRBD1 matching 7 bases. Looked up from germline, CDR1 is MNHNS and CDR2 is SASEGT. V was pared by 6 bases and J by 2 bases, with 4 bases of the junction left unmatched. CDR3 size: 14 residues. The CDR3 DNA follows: TGTGCCAGCAGACAGGGGCCGGGCAATCAGCCCCAGCATTTT. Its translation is CASRQGPGNQPQHF.

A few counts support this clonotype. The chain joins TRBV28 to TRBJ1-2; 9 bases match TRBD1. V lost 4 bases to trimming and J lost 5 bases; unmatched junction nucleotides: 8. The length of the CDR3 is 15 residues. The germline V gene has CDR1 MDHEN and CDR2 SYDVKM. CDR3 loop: CASSSQPGQGYGYTF. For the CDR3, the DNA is TGTGCCAGCAGTTCTCAACCGGGACAGGGATATGGCTACACCTTC.

The CDR3, as DNA: TGTGCCAGCAGCCCCCCCCGGACAGGGCTCCCCACAGATACGCAGTATTTT. Residues: CASSPPRTGLPTDTQYF. V is TRBV3-1 and J is TRBJ2-3, with 8 bases matching TRBD1. Germline CDR1 and CDR2: LGHDT and YNNKEL (reference sequence). With V trimmed by 4 bases and J by 2 bases, 11 bases remained unmatched. This CDR3 has 17 residues.